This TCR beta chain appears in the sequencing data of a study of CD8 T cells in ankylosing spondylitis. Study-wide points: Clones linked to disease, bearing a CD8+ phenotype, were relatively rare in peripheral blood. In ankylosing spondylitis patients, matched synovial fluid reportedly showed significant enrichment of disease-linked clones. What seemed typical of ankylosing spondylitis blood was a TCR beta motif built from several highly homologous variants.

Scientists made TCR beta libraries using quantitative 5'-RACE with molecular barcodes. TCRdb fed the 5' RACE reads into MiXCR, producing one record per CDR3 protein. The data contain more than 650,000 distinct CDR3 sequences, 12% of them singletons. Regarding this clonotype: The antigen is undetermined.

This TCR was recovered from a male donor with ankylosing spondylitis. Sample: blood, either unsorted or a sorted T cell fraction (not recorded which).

The CDR3 protein is CASSQPLLAGHSNQPQHF. DNA for the CDR3: TGCGCCAGCAGTCAACCTCTTCTAGCCGGGCATAGCAATCAGCCCCAGCATTTT. The chain couples TRBV23-1 to TRBJ1-5; D gene ambiguous. Being an ORF, TRBV23-1 has a function that is uncertain. The CDR3 loop spans 18 amino acids. Trimming took off 2 bases at V and 0 bases at J, with 17 bases between the two ends.